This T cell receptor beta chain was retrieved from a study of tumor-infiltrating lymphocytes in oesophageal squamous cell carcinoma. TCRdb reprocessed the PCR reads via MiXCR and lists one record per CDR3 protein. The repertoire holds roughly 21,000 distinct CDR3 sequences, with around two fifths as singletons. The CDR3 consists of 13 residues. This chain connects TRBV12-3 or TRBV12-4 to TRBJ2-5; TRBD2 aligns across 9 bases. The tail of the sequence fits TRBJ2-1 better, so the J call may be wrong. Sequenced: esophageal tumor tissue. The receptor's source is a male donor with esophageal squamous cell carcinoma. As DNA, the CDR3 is TGTGCCAGCACTACCGGGACTAGCTATGAGCAGTTCTTC. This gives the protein CASTTGTSYEQFF.